This entry features one T cell receptor beta chain sequence. The antigen remains unidentified. Using immunoSEQ multiplex PCR, the repertoire was profiled, and TCRdb retains in-frame clones only, with some absent. The sample yields about 93,000 clones, roughly 94% seen once. The data stem from a study of OX40 agonist ivuxolimab in advanced cancers. Whole-study findings and limits: More expanded clones were seen, on average, in CD8+ T cells than in CD4+. Antigen targets of the expanded peripheral T cells went undetermined.

This CDR3 is 15 amino acids long. Germline V CDR1 and CDR2: MNHNY, SVGAGI (reference sequence). V lost 6 bases and J lost 1; bases outside the gene matches: 6. This chain links TRBV6-6 with TRBJ1-1; 9 nucleotides align to TRBD1. This TCR was recovered from an adult with an advanced solid tumor such as melanoma, head and neck, liver or kidney cancer. The sequencing here drew on CD4+ or CD8+ T cells sorted from blood, taken in a trial of the OX40 agonist ivuxolimab. The DNA for the CDR3 is TGTGCCAGCAGACTCGACAGGGGGGCGAACACTGAAGCTTTCTTT. Translating gives CASRLDRGANTEAFF.